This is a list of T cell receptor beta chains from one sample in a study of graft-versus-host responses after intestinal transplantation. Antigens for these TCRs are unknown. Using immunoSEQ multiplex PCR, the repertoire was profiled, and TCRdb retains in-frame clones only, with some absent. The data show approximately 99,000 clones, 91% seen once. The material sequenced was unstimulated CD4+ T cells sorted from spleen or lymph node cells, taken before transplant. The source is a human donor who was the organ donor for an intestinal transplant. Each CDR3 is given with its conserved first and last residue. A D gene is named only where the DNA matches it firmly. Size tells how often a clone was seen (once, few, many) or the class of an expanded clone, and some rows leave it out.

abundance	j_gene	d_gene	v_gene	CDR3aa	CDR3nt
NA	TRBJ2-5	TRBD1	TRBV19	CASSTLRDRGPKQKETQYF	TGTGCCAGTAGTACCCTCCGGGACAGGGGGCCCAAGCAAAAAGAGACCCAGTACTTC
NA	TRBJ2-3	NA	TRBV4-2	CASSQEPSRGYTDTQYF	TGTGCCAGCAGCCAAGAACCGAGCAGGGGCTACACAGATACGCAGTATTTT
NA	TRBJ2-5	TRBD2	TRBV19	CASSKGDYRETQYF	TGTGCCAGTAGTAAAGGGGACTACAGAGAGACCCAGTACTTC
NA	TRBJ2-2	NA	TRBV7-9	CASSLIGSRTGELFF	TGTGCCAGCAGCTTAATTGGATCTAGGACCGGGGAGCTGTTTTTT
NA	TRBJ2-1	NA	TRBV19	CASRPRGSSYNEQFF	TGTGCCAGTAGGCCACGGGGGAGCTCCTACAATGAGCAGTTCTTC
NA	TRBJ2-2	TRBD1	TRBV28	CASSLGTGVFANTGELFF	TGTGCCAGCAGCCTGGGGACAGGGGTGTTCGCGAACACCGGGGAGCTGTTTTTT
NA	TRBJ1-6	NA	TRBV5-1	CASSARTADNSPLHF	TGCGCCAGCAGCGCACGGACAGCAGATAATTCACCCCTCCACTTT
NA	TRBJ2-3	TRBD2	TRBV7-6	CASSTSRLAGSQDTQYF	TGTGCCAGCAGCACCTCAAGACTAGCGGGGAGTCAAGATACGCAGTATTTT
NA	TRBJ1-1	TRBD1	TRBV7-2	CASSARTGGVAEAFF	TGTGCCAGCAGCGCCCGTACAGGGGGCGTCGCTGAAGCTTTCTTT
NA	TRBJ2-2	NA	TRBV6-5	CASSPDNRATGELFF	TGTGCCAGCAGTCCGGACAACAGGGCCACCGGGGAGCTGTTTTTT
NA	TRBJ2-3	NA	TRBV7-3	CASSLSGRTDTQYF	TGTGCCAGCAGCTTGAGCGGGCGTACAGATACGCAGTATTTT
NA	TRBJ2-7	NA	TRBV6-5	CASSPRAGVGEQYF	TGTGCCAGCAGTCCTCGGGCAGGGGTCGGCGAGCAGTACTTC
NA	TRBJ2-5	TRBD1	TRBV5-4	CASSFRTGTLLETQYF	TGTGCCAGCAGCTTTAGGACAGGGACCTTACTAGAGACCCAGTACTTC
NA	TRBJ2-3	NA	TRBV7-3	CASSLPSRGPKSTDTQYF	TGTGCCAGCAGCCTACCCTCTAGGGGCCCAAAGAGCACAGATACGCAGTATTTT
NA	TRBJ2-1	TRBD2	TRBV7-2	CASSSSSGSSYNEQFF	TGTGCCAGCAGCTCTTCTAGCGGGAGCTCCTACAATGAGCAGTTCTTC
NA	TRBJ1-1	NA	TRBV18	CASSPISRGGNTEAFF	TGTGCCAGCTCACCAATCTCAAGGGGGGGGAACACTGAAGCTTTCTTT
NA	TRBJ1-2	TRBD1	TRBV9	CASSVGPGQGGGNYGYTF	TGTGCCAGCAGCGTAGGCCCTGGACAGGGGGGGGGTAACTATGGCTACACCTTC
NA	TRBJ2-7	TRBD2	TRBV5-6	CASSLFQRGSYEQYF	TGTGCCAGCAGCTTGTTCCAGCGGGGGTCCTACGAGCAGTACTTC
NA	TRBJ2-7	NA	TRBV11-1	CASSRALFTYEQYF	TGTGCCAGCAGTCGAGCGCTTTTCACCTACGAGCAGTACTTC
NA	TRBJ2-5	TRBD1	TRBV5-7	CASSVSGGLGEETQYF	TGTGCCAGCAGCGTTTCAGGGGGATTGGGAGAAGAGACCCAGTACTTC
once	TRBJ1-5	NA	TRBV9	CASSGTGNQPQHF	TGTGCCAGCAGCGGGACAGGCAATCAGCCCCAGCATTTT
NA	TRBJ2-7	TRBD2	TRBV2	CASSVTSGGTYEQYF	TGTGCCAGCAGTGTGACTAGCGGGGGAACCTACGAGCAGTACTTC
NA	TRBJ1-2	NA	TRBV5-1	CASSLRTANYGYTF	TGCGCCAGCAGCTTGAGGACAGCTAACTATGGCTACACCTTC
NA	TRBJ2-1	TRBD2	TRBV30	CAWSVGTSHEQFF	TGTGCCTGGAGTGTGGGGACTAGTCATGAGCAGTTCTTC
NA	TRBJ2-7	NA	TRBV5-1	CASSATLYEQYF	TGCGCCAGCAGCGCTACCCTCTACGAGCAGTACTTC
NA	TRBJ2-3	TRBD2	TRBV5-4	CASSLAGRRADTQYF	TGTGCCAGCAGCTTAGCGGGGCGGAGGGCAGATACGCAGTATTTT
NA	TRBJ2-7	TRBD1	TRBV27	CASSRSLRDRGYEQYF	TGTGCCAGCAGTAGAAGCCTCCGGGACAGGGGTTACGAGCAGTACTTC
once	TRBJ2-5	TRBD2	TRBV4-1	CASSRLAGETQYF	TGCGCCAGCAGCCGACTAGCGGGGGAGACCCAGTACTTC
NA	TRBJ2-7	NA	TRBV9	CASSVEGRGSYEQYF	TGTGCCAGCAGCGTAGAAGGGAGGGGGTCCTACGAGCAGTACTTC
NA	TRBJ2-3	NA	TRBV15	CATSRGTVSTDTQYF	TGTGCCACCAGCAGAGGGACTGTTAGCACAGATACGCAGTATTTT
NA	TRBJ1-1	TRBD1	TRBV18	CASSPQGAANTEAFF	TGTGCCAGCTCACCCCAGGGGGCGGCCAACACTGAAGCTTTCTTT
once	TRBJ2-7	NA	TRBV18	CASARAAYYEQYF	TGTGCCAGCGCGAGGGCAGCTTACTACGAGCAGTACTTC
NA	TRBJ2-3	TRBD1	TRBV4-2	CASSQGRTGATDTQYF	TGTGCCAGCAGCCAAGGTAGGACAGGAGCCACAGATACGCAGTATTTT
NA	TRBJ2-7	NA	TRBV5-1	CASSLAGDSYEQYF	TGCGCCAGCAGCTTGGCCGGGGACTCCTACGAGCAGTACTTC
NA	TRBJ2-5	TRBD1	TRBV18	CASSPLRGGLSETQYF	TGTGCCAGCTCACCACTCCGAGGGGGCCTTTCAGAGACCCAGTACTTC
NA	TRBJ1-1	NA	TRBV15	CATSRQVNTEAFF	TGTGCCACCAGCCGACAAGTGAACACTGAAGCTTTCTTT
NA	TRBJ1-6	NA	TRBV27	CASSTYRDVGSPLHF	TGTGCCAGCAGTACTTACAGGGACGTGGGCTCACCCCTCCACTTT
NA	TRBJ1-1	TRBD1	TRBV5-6	CASSGGQGARMNTEAFF	TGTGCCAGCAGCGGCGGACAGGGGGCGCGTATGAACACTGAAGCCTTCTTT
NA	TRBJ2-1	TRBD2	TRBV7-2	CASRRGGGTYNEQFF	TGTGCCAGCAGGCGCGGGGGGGGTACCTACAATGAGCAGTTCTTC
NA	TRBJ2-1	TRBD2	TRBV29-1	CSVVNWGGTEQFF	TGCAGCGTTGTAAATTGGGGGGGGACTGAGCAGTTCTTC
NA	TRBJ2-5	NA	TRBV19	CASSTFPTGFQETQYF	TGTGCCAGTAGTACTTTCCCGACAGGTTTCCAAGAGACCCAGTACTTC
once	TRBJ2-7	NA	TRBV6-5	CASSYWWDTNPYEQYF	TGTGCCAGCAGTTACTGGTGGGACACGAATCCCTACGAGCAGTACTTC
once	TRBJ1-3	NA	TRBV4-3	CASSQDEPGVGNTIYF	TGCGCCAGCAGCCAAGACGAGCCGGGAGTCGGAAACACCATATATTTT
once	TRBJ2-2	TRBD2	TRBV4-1	CASSLASGGSGELFF	TGCGCCAGCAGTCTCGCTAGCGGGGGCTCCGGGGAGCTGTTTTTT
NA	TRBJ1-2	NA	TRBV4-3	CASSQEGGVYRGYTF	TGCGCCAGCAGCCAAGAAGGGGGGGTTTATCGTGGCTACACCTTC
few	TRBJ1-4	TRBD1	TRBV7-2	CASSRSGTGGEKLFF	TGTGCCAGCAGCCGATCGGGGACAGGGGGAGAAAAACTGTTTTTT
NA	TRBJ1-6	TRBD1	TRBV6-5	CASRSGQGIGTLHF	TGTGCCAGCAGGTCGGGACAGGGTATCGGCACCCTCCACTTT
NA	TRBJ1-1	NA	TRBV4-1	CASSQAPGEGEAFF	TGCGCCAGCAGCCAAGCCCCGGGGGAGGGGGAAGCTTTCTTT
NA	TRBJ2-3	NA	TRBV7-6	CASSSRADSYTDTQYF	TGTGCCAGCAGCTCACGAGCGGACAGTTACACAGATACGCAGTATTTT
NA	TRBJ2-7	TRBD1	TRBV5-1	CASSTGGSYEQYF	TGCGCCAGCAGCACAGGGGGCTCCTACGAGCAGTACTTC
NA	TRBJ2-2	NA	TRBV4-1	CASSQELQVGELFF	TGCGCCAGCAGCCAAGAATTACAGGTCGGGGAGCTGTTTTTT
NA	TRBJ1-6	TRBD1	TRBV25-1	CASSGGQYNSPLHF	TGTGCCAGCAGTGGGGGACAGTATAATTCACCCCTCCACTTT
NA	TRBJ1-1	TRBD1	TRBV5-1	CASSLLQGAGTEAFF	TGCGCCAGCAGCTTACTACAGGGGGCAGGCACTGAAGCTTTCTTT
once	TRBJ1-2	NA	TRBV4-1	CASSPTGTYGYTF	TGCGCCAGCAGCCCGACAGGAACCTATGGCTACACCTTC
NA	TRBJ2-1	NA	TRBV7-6	CASSLGASISYNEQFF	TGTGCCAGCAGCTTAGGGGCTAGCATCTCCTACAATGAGCAGTTCTTC